This TCR beta chain derives from a study of cytomegalovirus exposure and HLA in healthy donors listed by TCRdb under 2017. Describing the broader study: An earlier analysis of roughly 500 of the donors reported about 250 Gb of sequence data and 117 million unique TCR beta sequences from about 180 million T cells. An early release covering approximately 600 HLA-typed donors comprised approximately 300 gigabases of sequencing data and around 80 million unique TCR sequences. The genetic ancestry cluster associated with self-reported Caucasian donors included 70% to 85% of the 350 to 500 genotyped donors. The study aimed to test whether cataloging public T cell receptors could reveal signatures of past pathogen exposure. The study profiled the T cell repertoires of around 700 subjects by immunosequencing and related them to cytomegalovirus serostatus. In addition to the first cohort of hundreds of subjects, a separate validation cohort of about 120 different subjects was used. To predict cytomegalovirus infection status, the study brought together high-throughput TCR immunosequencing, statistical association of individual TCRs with disease status, and machine learning. A later analysis re-examined previously published TCR beta repertoires from roughly 650 donors and added high-resolution HLA genotyping to investigate patterns of TCR occurrence. In the later analysis, no new phenotypic data were used to find candidate immune exposures; instead, reliance was placed on TCR beta sequences and their occurrence across donors. To decide whether each TCR beta V gene segment behaved as functional or pseudogenic, an earlier analysis of some 600 of the donors relied on high-throughput TCR beta sequencing. Alongside the repertoire data, information on donor age, sex, ethnicity and CMV serostatus was compiled. In a later genetic analysis, genome-wide SNP genotypes for about three fifths of the roughly 670 donors were used, and that subset was treated as a discovery cohort. Every discovery cohort repertoire had been produced on one sequencing platform. HLA typing covered class I and class II loci at four-digit resolution. Typing coverage differed by locus: A, B, C, DRB1 and DQB1 were typed in roughly 620-630 donors, DQA1 in 500 to 550, DPA1 in some 600, and DPB1 in 400 to 480. Four to six DR-DQ haplotypes were handled as single units for association and clustering, since linkage in the cohort was strong. On average, 235,054 unique TCR beta nucleotide sequences were sequenced per donor among 398 genotyped donors of the cohort, with 15% to 20% of those sequences being non-productive. The paper as a whole reports these results and caveats: The cohort was sequenced for TCR beta chains only, and without alpha or paired-chain data the features that could be detected were limited. A cluster of highly shared sequence variants was judged likely to be a technical artifact of the sequencing pipeline. A later analysis reported that several top co-occurrence clusters appeared linked to parvovirus B19, influenza, CMV and Epstein-Barr virus. Most TCR sequences were seen in very few donors, while some public TCRs were found in many individuals. In a later analysis, the rate of TCR association differed among HLA loci, with DRB1 alleles having the most associated TCRs and HLA-C alleles having the fewest. About 17 rarely observed V segments, including chromosome 9 orphons, were excluded from the earlier analysis of approximately 500 of the donors because counts were too low. A further reported finding was that TCR beta sequences accurately predicted the HLA-A and HLA-B alleles for most subjects in the first cohort. Most CMV-associated TCR beta chains appeared to be HLA-restricted in a later analysis, and the HLA associations seemed to be driven largely by CMV exposure. Some IMGT-functional V segments, including TRBV6-2 and TRBV6-3, could not be told apart with the 87-base-pair reads, so those segments were excluded. A total of about 180 TCR beta chains were listed by the study as associated with cytomegalovirus. The presence/absence analyses assumed that sequencing depth was roughly uniform across donors, and that assumption may not be true. At a false discovery rate of 0.05, a later analysis linked 15,000 to 20,000 TCR beta sequences to specific HLA alleles. Immune exposure information for the cohort was limited to CMV serostatus. When HLA alleles, especially DR and DQ, strongly co-occurred, attributing TCR associations to individual alleles was difficult. In an earlier analysis of about 600 of the donors, most TCR beta V segments appeared in productive rearrangements about 90% or about 30% of the time, broadly matching IMGT annotations. Compared with equally common non-associated chains, HLA-associated TCR beta chains in a later analysis were more clonally expanded and had lower generation probabilities. The authors suggested that the approach could potentially be generalized to other disease states and immunological phenotypes. In a later genetic analysis, a missense DCLRE1C variant was associated with V-gene and J-gene trimming of TCR beta chains, and the association was replicated in an independent cohort. Because some donors lacked HLA typing at each locus, the association tests relied only on the typed subset. The classifier was reported to diagnose cytomegalovirus status with high specificity and sensitivity in both the original and validation cohorts. Correlated functional status among segregating V segments might be attributable to linkage disequilibrium, but an unknown experimental factor could not be ruled out. In a later genetic analysis, fewer N-insertions in productive TCRs were reported among donors in an Asian-associated ancestry cluster than the approximately 670-donor mean. In vitro tests confirmed that a few of the cytomegalovirus-associated TCR beta chains recognize cytomegalovirus antigens.

Libraries were constructed by the immunoSEQ multiplex PCR assay. The multiplex PCR relied on a mix of 60 forward primers for TCR Vbeta segments and 13 reverse primers for TCR Jbeta segments. Amplification of the CDR3 region of rearranged TCR beta genes was performed with a multiplex PCR assay on genomic DNA. Amplified TCR beta libraries were sequenced as 87-base-pair reads on the Illumina HiSeq System. Under the source paper's analysis protocol: A later analysis counted around 72 million unique TCR beta chains across the 640 or so repertoires, and 9 million to 14 million of these chains were shared by at least two donors. A nearest-neighbor algorithm error-corrected the raw reads and collapsed the reads into unique sequences, merging closely related sequences to remove PCR and sequencing errors. To assign V, D and J gene segments, CDR3 sequences were aligned to IMGT reference sequences. Each retained sequence needed at least a six-nucleotide match to both a V gene segment and a J gene segment. Rearrangements were called productive when the CDR3 lacked stop codons and stayed in frame with V and J; all others were non-productive. Following IMGT convention, CDR3 was defined as the stretch from the second conserved V-encoded cysteine to the conserved J-encoded phenylalanine. In an earlier analysis of approximately 590 of the donors, sequences lacking an unambiguous match to a single V gene segment were excluded. An earlier analysis of a few hundred of the donors called V segments functional above 56.7% productive rearrangements and segregating when the between-donor standard deviation exceeded 5%. A statistical classification framework was developed to diagnose cytomegalovirus status using the catalog of TCR beta chain sequences. V and J gene assignment, in a later analysis, came from comparing TCR nucleotide sequences with IMGT/GENE-DB human TR gene sequences. The TCRdist pipeline was used in a later analysis to assign CDR3 sequences and most-parsimonious VDJ recombination scenarios. A later analysis defined each TCR beta chain by its CDR3 amino acid sequence plus V-gene family, and excluded reads lacking a unique V-gene family. To address suspected cross-contamination and a sequencing artifact, a later analysis removed a few hundred highly shared, low-generation-probability nucleotide sequences. In a later analysis, a clonal expansion index for each public chain was calculated from normalized within-repertoire ranks of inferred template counts. In a later analysis, generation probabilities were computed using a VDJ recombination model fitted to out-of-frame rearrangements, and the results were checked against IGoR. In a later analysis, hypergeometric tests were used to score TCR-TCR, TCR-HLA and TCR-CMV co-occurrence, with a repertoire-size bias correction applied to TCR pairs. A later analysis estimated false discovery rates by permuting HLA or CMV assignments 20 times. A later analysis grouped co-occurring TCRs with DBSCAN, adding TCRdist sequence similarity when clustering within HLA-allele-positive subsets. Co-occurrence clustering excluded repertoires with fewer than 30,000 or more than 120,000 public chains, plus five with anomalous nucleotide sharing. The table comes from immuneACCESS by way of TCRdb, which keeps in-frame sequences with V and J called. Part of the clones is missing from these tables; in studies checked, under half for an unresolved V gene and the rest for unknown reasons. The V and J calls and clone size were taken over from that table, and D and trimming were inferred from the DNA. The sample table records roughly 180,000 clones; 70% to 80% of these occur just once. Together, the top ten hold approximately 1.5% of the sample.

About this clone itself: Its target antigen remains unknown. There are no base qualities to consult, and no much larger clone falls within one base.

CDR1 SEHNR and CDR2 FQNEAQ are derived from the germline V gene (reference sequence). V and J lose 1 base and 12 bases, and a span of 15 bases separates them. From the cysteine up to the phenylalanine, the CDR3 has a length of 13 residues. Left in the record is the CDR3 DNA by itself, 39 bases read in frame from the first base. The cohort consisted of 670 or so healthy bone marrow donors. All cohort members were sampled while nominally healthy, although unrecorded immune exposures were likely present. The donor tested CMV seropositive, placing the donor among the 250 to 350 seropositive members of the cohort. Every donor gave a peripheral blood sample, and the peripheral blood mononuclear cells from that sample were used for TCR beta sequencing. Genomic DNA extraction from the blood cell samples was performed with the Qiagen DNeasy Blood Extraction Kit.

The chain is assembled from TRBV7-9 and TRBJ1-2; no D gene call is confident. This clonotype was obtained from a woman in her 30s in good health and CMV-seropositive. The sample taken for sequencing was PBMCs. CDR3 sequence: CASSLVPLPLDTF. The DNA sequence is as follows: TGTGCCAGCAGCTTAGTCCCACTTCCTTTGGACACCTTC.